The text below deals with one TCR beta chain. This clone appeared a few times. The target of this receptor is not known. No much larger clone is present one base from it, and per-base qualities are unavailable. The sample originates from a study of cytomegalovirus exposure and HLA in healthy donors (dated by TCRdb to between 2016 and 2019). Broadly, across the study: In an earlier analysis of around 540 of the donors, under 300 Gb of sequence data and roughly 100 million unique TCR beta sequences from 180 million or so T cells were reported. Donor age, sex, ethnicity and CMV serostatus were collected together with the repertoire data. The study combined high-throughput TCR immunosequencing, statistical association of individual TCRs with disease status, and machine learning to predict cytomegalovirus infection status. Typing coverage differed by locus: A, B, C, DRB1 and DQB1 were typed in about 629-640 donors, DQA1 in 522, DPA1 in nearly 610, and DPB1 in roughly 470. Along with the roughly 670-subject first cohort, a separate validation cohort of more than 90 different subjects was used. An earlier analysis of several hundred of the donors used high-throughput TCR beta sequencing to judge whether each TCR beta V gene segment behaved as functional or pseudogenic. Among almost 400 genotyped donors of the cohort, an average of approximately 230,000 unique TCR beta nucleotide sequences were sequenced per donor, approximately 20% of them non-productive. The T cell repertoires of 666 subjects were profiled by immunosequencing and related to cytomegalovirus serostatus. The genetic ancestry cluster associated with self-reported Caucasian donors included approximately 85% of the approximately 400 genotyped donors. The study was designed to test whether signatures of past pathogen exposure could be identified by cataloging public T cell receptors. Class I and class II HLA loci were covered by the typing at four-digit resolution. Rather than drawing on any new phenotypic data, the later analysis identified candidate immune exposures from TCR beta sequences and the way those sequences occurred across donors. About five DR-DQ haplotypes were treated as single units for association and clustering because of strong linkage in the cohort. Roughly 290 gigabases of sequencing data and roughly 81 million unique TCR sequences made up an early release that covered fewer than 650 HLA-typed donors. A later analysis re-examined previously published TCR beta repertoires from about 700 donors and added high-resolution HLA genotyping to investigate patterns of TCR occurrence. In a later genetic analysis, genome-wide SNP genotypes for about 55% of the roughly 670 donors were used, and that subset was treated as a discovery cohort. All discovery cohort repertoires had been generated using a single sequencing platform. Broad study findings and their caveats: The 87-base-pair reads could not distinguish some IMGT-functional V segments, including TRBV6-2 and TRBV6-3, so those segments were excluded. A later analysis found that HLA-associated TCR beta chains were more clonally expanded and had lower generation probabilities than equally common non-associated chains. Several of the top co-occurrence clusters appeared to be linked to parvovirus B19, influenza, CMV and Epstein-Barr virus, according to a later analysis. An earlier analysis of approximately 500 of the donors showed that most TCR beta V segments appeared in productive rearrangements either about 87% or about 30% of the time, which broadly matched IMGT annotations. In the study, 150 to 200 TCR beta chains were listed as associated with cytomegalovirus. Most CMV-associated TCR beta chains appeared to be HLA-restricted in a later analysis, and the HLA associations seemed to be driven largely by CMV exposure. According to a later analysis, TCR association rates differed among HLA loci, with DRB1 alleles showing the most associated TCRs and HLA-C alleles showing the fewest. Sequencing depth was assumed to be roughly uniform across donors in the presence/absence analyses, though that assumption may not hold. A later analysis associated about 18,000 TCR beta sequences with specific HLA alleles at a false discovery rate of 0.05. The only immune exposure information available for the cohort was CMV serostatus. Strong co-occurrence of HLA alleles, especially DR and DQ, made assigning TCR associations to individual alleles difficult. A later genetic analysis reported fewer N-insertions in productive TCRs among donors in an Asian-associated ancestry cluster than the roughly 650-donor mean. Because HLA typing was unavailable for some donors at each locus, only the typed subset was used in association tests. In this cohort, only TCR beta chains were sequenced, and detectable features were limited by the absence of alpha or paired-chain data. According to the authors, the approach could potentially be generalized to other disease states and immunological phenotypes. The classifier was reported to diagnose cytomegalovirus status with high specificity and sensitivity in both the original cohort and the validation cohort. In a later genetic analysis, a missense DCLRE1C variant was associated with V-gene and J-gene trimming of TCR beta chains, and the association was replicated in an independent cohort. A further reported finding was that TCR beta sequences accurately predicted the HLA-A and HLA-B alleles for most subjects in the first cohort. In vitro tests confirmed that a few of the cytomegalovirus-associated TCR beta chains recognize cytomegalovirus antigens. Because counts were too low, under 20 rarely observed V segments, including chromosome 9 orphons, were left out of the earlier analysis of over 550 of the donors. Correlated functional status among segregating V segments might reflect linkage disequilibrium, but an unknown experimental factor could not be ruled out. While some public TCRs were present in many individuals, most TCR sequences turned up only very rarely across donors. A group of highly shared sequence variants was considered likely to be a technical artifact of the sequencing pipeline.

Libraries were made using the immunoSEQ multiplex PCR assay. For the multiplex PCR, a mixture combining 60 forward primers for TCR Vbeta segments and 13 reverse primers for TCR Jbeta segments was used. The CDR3 region of rearranged TCR beta genes was amplified from genomic DNA by a multiplex PCR assay. Amplified TCR beta libraries were sequenced as 87-base-pair reads on the Illumina HiSeq System. From the authors' description of their analysis: Across the 700 or so repertoires, a later analysis counted about 81 million unique TCR beta chains, around 11 million of which were shared by at least two donors. To remove PCR and sequencing errors, raw reads were error-corrected and collapsed into unique sequences using a nearest-neighbor algorithm that merged closely related sequences. To assign V, D and J gene segments, CDR3 sequences were aligned to IMGT reference sequences. For a sequence to be retained, a match of at least six nucleotides was required to both a V gene segment and a J gene segment. Rearrangements were called productive when the CDR3 lacked stop codons and stayed in frame with V and J; all others were non-productive. CDR3 was defined by IMGT convention, running from the second conserved V-encoded cysteine to the conserved J-encoded phenylalanine. The earlier analysis of a few hundred of the donors excluded any sequence lacking an unambiguous match to a single V gene segment. An earlier analysis of 450 to 650 of the donors called V segments functional above 56.7% productive rearrangements and segregating when the between-donor standard deviation exceeded 5%. A statistical classification framework was built for diagnosing cytomegalovirus status from the catalog of TCR beta chain sequences. In a later analysis, TCR nucleotide sequences were compared against IMGT/GENE-DB human TR gene sequences so that V and J genes could be assigned. The TCRdist pipeline was used in a later analysis to assign CDR3 sequences and most-parsimonious VDJ recombination scenarios. In a later analysis, each TCR beta chain was defined by its CDR3 amino acid sequence together with its V-gene family, and reads without a unique V-gene family were excluded. As a way to deal with suspected cross-contamination and a sequencing artifact, a later analysis dropped 592 nucleotide sequences that were highly shared and had low generation probability. In a later analysis, a clonal expansion index was calculated for each public chain from normalized within-repertoire ranks of inferred template counts. In a later analysis, generation probabilities were computed using a VDJ recombination model fitted to out-of-frame rearrangements, and the results were checked against IGoR. In a later analysis, TCR-TCR, TCR-HLA and TCR-CMV co-occurrence was scored with hypergeometric tests, and a repertoire-size bias correction was applied to TCR pairs. False discovery rates were estimated in a later analysis by permuting HLA or CMV assignments 20 times. In a later analysis, co-occurring TCRs were grouped using DBSCAN, with TCRdist sequence similarity added in when clustering inside HLA-allele-positive subsets. Co-occurrence clustering excluded repertoires with fewer than 30,000 or more than 120,000 public chains, plus five with anomalous nucleotide sharing. TCRdb holds this immuneACCESS table with in-frame rearrangements only. Some clones are missing; in checked studies, unresolved V genes explain under half, and the rest has no known cause. V and J calls and clone size follow that table, whereas D and trimming were derived from the DNA. The sample has approximately 160,000 clones on record, 70% to 80% of them singletons. The ten largest clones take up roughly 1% of the sample.

Here V drops 5 bases and J drops 4 bases, and the junction holds 6 bases not matched to any gene. Spanning cysteine to phenylalanine, the CDR3 consists of 15 amino acids. Left in the record is the CDR3 DNA by itself, 45 bases read in frame from the first base. The germline V gene encodes CDR1 SGHTA and CDR2 FQGTGA. The cohort consisted of 600 to 750 healthy bone marrow donors. All cohort members were sampled while nominally healthy, although unrecorded immune exposures were likely present. The donor was CMV seronegative and was included in the group of 352 seronegative cohort members. Every donor gave a peripheral blood sample, and the peripheral blood mononuclear cells from that sample were used for TCR beta sequencing. Genomic DNA extraction from the blood cell samples was performed with the Qiagen DNeasy Blood Extraction Kit.

Material: PBMCs. The V and J genes are TRBV7-3 and TRBJ2-3; 10 of the junction bases match TRBD1. The TCR comes from a woman in her thirties or forties in good health and CMV-seronegative. In nucleotide form, the sequence is TGTGCCAGCAGCCCGACAGGACAGGGGGCAGATACGCAGTATTTT. This sequence encodes CASSPTGQGADTQYF.